The 30 T cell receptor beta chains below were found in one sample sequenced in a study of regulatory T cells in long-lasting Graves disease. Time point here: newly diagnosed GD, antithyroid drugs for less than 3 months. The TCR library was prepared using RNA isolated from PBMCs. Arm-PCR of CDR3 regions with iRepertoire HTBI primers generated TCR beta libraries. A single record per CDR3 protein comes from TCRdb applying MiXCR to the multiplex PCR reads. The sample contains about 470,000 distinct CDR3 sequences, about 15% of which appear only once. These data are also associated with another study on T cells in Graves' hyperthyroidism and ophthalmopathy.

The specimen comprised peripheral blood mononuclear cells (PBMCs), sampled at new diagnosis, from a patient treated with antithyroid drugs. All receptors derive from a woman in her thirties with Graves disease.

V and J are TRBV29-1 and TRBJ2-7; 7 positions match TRBD2. J was trimmed by 4 bases and V by 2 bases; bases with no gene match: 5. The CDR3 length is 13 residues. Germline-derived CDR1 and CDR2 are SQVTM and ANQGSEA. CDR3 nucleotides: TGCAGCGTTGAATCGGGAGGTGGGTACGAGCAGTACTTC. It translates to CSVESGGGYEQYF.

This clonotype occurred many times. The J gene is TRBJ2-7, the V gene TRBV7-9; D might be TRBD2 (5 bases). The germline CDR1 and CDR2 sequences are SEHNR and FQNEAQ (reference sequence). The CDR3 extends over 11 amino acids. V lost 5 bases to trimming and J lost 7 bases, with 9 bases between them. The CDR3 sequence: CASSPEREQYF. Here the CDR3 DNA reads TGTGCCAGCAGCCCGGAGCGGGAGCAGTACTTC.

This clonotype has only a few counts. The rearrangement links TRBV15 to TRBJ2-2; D remains ambiguous. The CDR3 runs to 15 residues. From germline, CDR1 is LNHNV and CDR2 YYDKDF (reference sequence). The V gene lost 5 bases and the J gene lost 1 base, with 11 bases spanning the gap. DNA of the CDR3: TGTGCCACCAGCCCGTTAATAGGGAACACCGGGGAGCTGTTTTTT. Translation gives CATSPLIGNTGELFF.

This clonotype was detected many times. The chain uses TRBV28 and TRBJ2-7, with a weak D call TRBD1 (5 bases). Germline loops: CDR1 MDHEN, CDR2 SYDVKM. The CDR3 length is 15 residues. The V end was cut by 8 bases, the J end by 3 bases, with 20 bases between. CDR3 sequence (DNA): TGTGCCAGCCTATCTAAAAAGAGGCAGGGCTACGAGCAGTACTTC. It specifies CASLSKKRQGYEQYF.

This clonotype was counted many times. The chain links TRBV11-1 to TRBJ2-1, with 9 positions matching TRBD2. The ends lost 1 base at V and 2 bases at J; junction bases unmatched: 3. Per the germline V gene, CDR1 is SGHAT and CDR2 is FQDESV (reference sequence). CDR3 length equals 16 residues. CDR3 sequence reads: CASSLGAGGPYNEQFF. CDR3 nucleotide sequence: TGTGCCAGCAGCTTAGGTGCGGGAGGGCCCTACAATGAGCAGTTCTTC.

The sample holds many counts of this clonotype. The chain is built from TRBV28 and TRBJ1-4, with D hard to call. Germline-derived CDR1 and CDR2 are MDHEN and SYDVKM. The CDR3 totals 11 residues. V dropped 6 bases and J dropped 7 bases, with 6 bases sitting between them. CDR3 DNA: TGTGCCAGCAGGTTCGGTGAAAAACTGTTTTTT. Protein: CASRFGEKLFF.

At least ten counts were recorded for this clonotype. The chain combines TRBV28 with TRBJ2-3; D is possibly TRBD1 or TRBD2 (5 bases each). Per germline, CDR1 MDHEN and CDR2 SYDVKM. Between the trimmed V and J ends, which lost 6 bases and 3 bases, there was a span of 16 bases. The CDR3 is made up of 15 amino acids. The CDR3 coding sequence is TGTGCCAGCAGCCGACGGGGCCTACTGACAGATACGCAGTATTTT. This codes for CASSRRGLLTDTQYF.

This clonotype was recorded many times. J is TRBJ1-1 and V is TRBV6-1; tentatively, D is TRBD1 (6 bases). There are 15 residues in the CDR3. Germline-derived CDR1 and CDR2 are MNHNS and SASEGT. Deletions cut 7 bases from V and 2 bases from J, with 17 bases between. The CDR3: CASMGIGTPNTEAFF. In nucleotides, the CDR3 is TGTGCCAGCATGGGTATTGGGACACCAAACACTGAAGCTTTCTTT.

As regards this clonotype: The junction differs from germline at one of its ends, possibly a read error. The V and J genes are TRBV11-2 and TRBJ1-4, with D possibly TRBD1 on 5 matching bases. Germline CDR1 reads SGHAT; CDR2 reads FQNNGV. The CDR3 consists of 18 residues. The CDR3 coding sequence is TGTGCCAGCAGCATTAGGGGCGGGGGGATATTGAGGAATGAAAGACTGTTTTTT. This codes for CASSIRGGGILRNERLFF.

This clonotype was seen at least ten times. V and J are TRBV12-3 or TRBV12-4 and TRBJ1-5; TRBD1 is a possible D gene (5 bases). V lost 1 base, J lost 5 bases, and 12 bases lay in between. The CDR3 runs to 15 residues. The CDR3 nucleotides read TGTGCCAGCAGTTTAGATGGGGGTTCCTATCAGCCCCAGCATTTT. Its protein is CASSLDGGSYQPQHF.

This clonotype was counted ten times or more. This chain joins TRBV6-1 and TRBJ2-7; possibly TRBD2 for D (6 bases). The CDR3 length is 15 residues. Germline V lookup: CDR1 MNHNS, CDR2 SASEGT. V lost 6 bases to trimming and J lost 2 bases, with 17 bases between them. The CDR3 nucleotides read TGTGCCAGCAGATCTCCGGGAGAAGGGGCCTACGAGCAGTACTTC. It translates to CASRSPGEGAYEQYF.

This clonotype has ten or more counts. The chain employs TRBV6-5 and TRBJ2-7; unclear D gene. This CDR3 spans 15 amino acids. Germline CDR1 reads MNHEY; CDR2 reads SVGAGI. V was cut by 2 bases and J by 5 bases, with 16 bases left in between. In DNA, the CDR3 is TGTGCCAGCAGTTACGGACGGATGCGGCAGGACGAGCAGTACTTC. Residues: CASSYGRMRQDEQYF.

On this clonotype: This clone may be a read error of a much larger clone one base away. V gene TRBV12-3 or TRBV12-4 combines with J gene TRBJ2-7; 7 positions match TRBD2. The CDR3 extends over 15 amino acids. V trimming: 8 bases; J trimming: 7 bases; junction bases outside the gene matches: 17. The CDR3 protein is CASRADASGGNEQYF. For the CDR3, the DNA is TGTGCCAGCCGAGCGGATGCTAGCGGCGGCAATGAGCAGTACTTC.

This clonotype has just a few counts. The V and J genes are TRBV27 and TRBJ2-1; no clear D gene. The length of the CDR3 is 13 residues. With 4 bases removed from V and 8 bases from J, the gap between germline ends came to 12 bases. Per the germline V gene, CDR1 is MNHEY and CDR2 is SMNVEV (reference sequence). CDR3 residues: CASSSPTAYEQFF. The CDR3 DNA is TGTGCCAGCAGTTCTCCTACAGCCTATGAGCAGTTCTTC.

This clonotype occurred many times. The rearrangement links TRBV30 to TRBJ1-1; 8 bases map to TRBD1. The CDR3 totals 15 residues. Germline V lookup: CDR1 GTSNPN, CDR2 SVGIG (reference sequence). Trimming at V came to 3 bases and at J to 3 bases, leaving 9 bases not matched to a gene. The CDR3 DNA sequence: TGTGCCTGGAGCGTCGGAACAGGGGGAGACACTGAAGCTTTCTTT. Translating gives CAWSVGTGGDTEAFF.

This sequence joins TRBV6-1 and TRBJ2-5; D call uncertain. Trimming took off 6 bases at V and 0 bases at J, with 8 bases between the two ends. In germline, CDR1 is MNHNS, CDR2 SASEGT. This CDR3 is 13 amino acids long. In nucleotides, the CDR3 is TGTGCCAGCAGGGGGATGGACCAAGAGACCCAGTACTTC. This translates into CASRGMDQETQYF.

At least ten counts were recorded for this clonotype. The chain recombines TRBV18 with TRBJ1-2; D remains ambiguous. From germline, CDR1 is KGHSH and CDR2 LQKENI. V gave up 4 bases and J gave up 8 bases, with 14 bases separating them. This CDR3 is built from 13 residues. The CDR3 spells CASSRDPKVGYTF. CDR3 nucleotide sequence: TGTGCCAGCTCACGAGACCCGAAGGTCGGCTACACCTTC.

This clonotype has at least ten counts. The genes are TRBV6-5 and TRBJ2-7; D may correspond to TRBD1 or TRBD2 (5 bases each). The CDR3 has 12 residues. The V gene's germline CDR1 is MNHEY and CDR2 SVGAGI. Trimming cost V 3 bases and J 5 bases, with 8 bases left between them. The CDR3 DNA reads as TGTGCCAGCAGTTATGGGACGGACGAGCAGTACTTC. Translated, it gives CASSYGTDEQYF.

V is TRBV10-1 and J is TRBJ2-1; 12 bases agree with TRBD2. With 2 bases clipped from V and 10 bases from J, the junction kept 6 bases outside the gene matches. This CDR3 spans 15 amino acids. Germline V gene sequence: CDR1 WNHNN, CDR2 SYGVQD (reference sequence). The CDR3 DNA reads as TGCGCCAGCAGTGAGCCGGCTAGCGGGAGGGGGGAGCAGTTCTTC. It is translated as CASSEPASGRGEQFF.

This clonotype was seen ten or more times. The chain is built from TRBV2 and TRBJ2-7; the D gene could be TRBD1 or TRBD2 (5 bases each). V lost 7 bases and J 6 bases, leaving 7 bases between the germline ends. Germline V CDR1 and CDR2: SNHLY, FYNNEI. CDR3 length: 10 amino acids. The CDR3 sequence is CASMGVEQYF. The CDR3 DNA follows: TGTGCCAGCATGGGGGTCGAGCAGTACTTC.

Details on this clonotype: A much larger clone differs by one base, so this may be a read error. This sequence joins TRBV11-2 and TRBJ2-3, with TRBD1 as a possible D gene (5 bases). The end of the DNA aligns better with TRBJ2-1, so the J call may be wrong. CDR1 is SGHAT, CDR2 FQNNGV, per germline. The CDR3 has 14 residues. CDR3 protein: CASSIVRRVYEQFF. The CDR3 DNA sequence: TGTGCCAGCAGCATAGTACGCAGGGTCTATGAGCAGTTCTTC.

About this clonotype itself: This may arise from a read error, as a much more abundant clone is one base away. The V gene is TRBV10-2, the J gene TRBJ1-1, with 9 nucleotides matching TRBD1. Germline trimming cut 8 bases from V and 8 bases from J; bases unmatched to any gene: 3. The CDR3 totals 11 residues. CDR1 is WSHSY and CDR2 is SAAADI in the germline V gene. For the CDR3, the DNA is TGCGCCAGCTCCGGGACAGGGGAAGCTTTCTTT. As protein: CASSGTGEAFF.

The V gene is TRBV5-1, the J gene TRBJ2-3, with 8 nucleotides matching TRBD2. CDR3 length equals 18 residues. After removal of 1 base from V and 2 bases from J, the junction contained 12 bases not matched to a gene. The germline gives CDR1 SGHRS, CDR2 YFSETQ. The CDR3 loop reads CASSLSPRASGYTDTQYF. The CDR3 DNA follows: TGCGCCAGCAGCTTGTCACCCAGGGCTAGCGGGTACACAGATACGCAGTATTTT. Full variable domain (remainder filled in from reference TRBV5-1 and TRBJ2-3): KAGVTQTPRYLIKTRGQQVTLSCSPISGHRSVSWYQQTPGQGLQFLFEYFSETQRNKGNFPGRFSGRQFSNSRSEMNVSTLELGDSALYLCASSLSPRASGYTDTQYFGPGTRLTVL.

The chain combines TRBV6-5 with TRBJ2-1; 11 bases fit TRBD2. The germline gives CDR1 MNHEY, CDR2 SVGAGI. CDR3 length: 16 residues. V shed 2 bases and J 5 bases; nucleotides not matched to a gene: 5. The CDR3 DNA follows: TGTGCCAGCAGTTACCAAGGACTAGCGGGTAACAATGAGCAGTTCTTC. Its protein product is CASSYQGLAGNNEQFF.

This clonotype was observed many times. This chain's CDR3 is CSARGYNEQFF. The CDR3 nucleotides read TGCAGTGCTAGAGGGTACAATGAGCAGTTCTTC. The chain combines TRBV20-1 with TRBJ2-1; D is ambiguous. V gave up 1 base and J gave up 4 bases, with 2 bases separating them. The CDR3 loop spans 11 amino acids. CDR1 and CDR2 from the germline V gene are DFQATT and SNEGSKA (reference sequence).

The chain employs TRBV29-1 and TRBJ2-3, with no clear D. Trimming stripped 7 bases from V and 6 bases from J, with 11 bases between. There are 11 residues in the CDR3. The germline CDR1 and CDR2 sequences are SQVTM and ANQGSEA. The CDR3 region has the DNA TGCAGCGGCAGACGGCTTGATACGCAGTATTTT. It encodes CSGRRLDTQYF.

Ten or more counts support this clonotype. The CDR3 DNA reads as TGTGCCACTGCGGCGCTTATAGGGGATACGCAGTATTTT. It yields the protein CATAALIGDTQYF. J is TRBJ2-3 and V is TRBV6-1, with D uncertain. Trimming pared 10 bases from V and 6 bases from J, leaving 17 bases between. Germline loops: CDR1 MNHNS, CDR2 SASEGT. This CDR3 region has 13 residues.

Ten or more counts support this clonotype. The chain is built from TRBV20-1 and TRBJ2-3; a possible D gene is TRBD1 (5 bases). V shed 3 bases and J shed 2 bases, with 12 bases lying between them. The length of the CDR3 is 14 residues. In germline, CDR1 is DFQATT, CDR2 SNEGSKA (reference sequence). Here the CDR3 reads CSARTELSTDTQYF. The CDR3 region has the DNA TGCAGTGCTAGGACAGAACTATCCACAGATACGCAGTATTTT.

The chain employs TRBV5-1 and TRBJ1-1; unclear D gene. Germline V gene data show CDR1 as SGHRS and CDR2 as YFSETQ. This CDR3 has 14 amino acids. The V gene lost 1 base and the J gene lost 0 bases, with 7 bases spanning the gap. As DNA, the CDR3 is TGCGCCAGCAGCTTGTCGGGGATGAACACTGAAGCTTTCTTT. Residues: CASSLSGMNTEAFF.

This clonotype was seen many times. The chain links TRBV5-1 to TRBJ2-3; tentatively, D is TRBD1 (6 bases). Germline-derived CDR1 and CDR2 are SGHRS and YFSETQ. The CDR3 contains 14 residues. V dropped 6 bases and J dropped 5 bases, with 16 bases sitting between them. CDR3 bases: TGCGCCAGCACCCCAAGGGTAGGGGGAGATACGCAGTATTTT. Amino acids: CASTPRVGGDTQYF.